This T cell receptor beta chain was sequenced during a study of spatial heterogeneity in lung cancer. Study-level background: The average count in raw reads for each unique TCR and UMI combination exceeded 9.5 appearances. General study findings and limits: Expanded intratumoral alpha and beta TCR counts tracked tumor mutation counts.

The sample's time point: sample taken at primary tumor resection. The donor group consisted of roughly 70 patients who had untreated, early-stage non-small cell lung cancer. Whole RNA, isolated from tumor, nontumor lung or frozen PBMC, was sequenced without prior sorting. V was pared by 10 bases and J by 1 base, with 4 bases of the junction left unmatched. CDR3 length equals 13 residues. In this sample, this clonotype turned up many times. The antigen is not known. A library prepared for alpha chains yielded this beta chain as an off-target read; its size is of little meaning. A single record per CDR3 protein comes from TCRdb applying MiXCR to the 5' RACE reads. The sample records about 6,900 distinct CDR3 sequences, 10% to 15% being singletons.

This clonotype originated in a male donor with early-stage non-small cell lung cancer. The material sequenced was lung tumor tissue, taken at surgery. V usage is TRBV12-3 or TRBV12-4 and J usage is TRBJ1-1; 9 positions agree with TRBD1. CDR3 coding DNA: TGTGCCACCACGGGACAGGGGAACACTGAAGCTTTCTTT. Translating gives CATTGQGNTEAFF.